This section outlines one T cell receptor beta chain sequence together with its context. Its antigen is unknown. Per germline, CDR1 SGHRS and CDR2 YFSETQ. The CDR3 is 14 amino acids. TCRdb reanalyzed the 5' RACE reads and collapses them to one entry per CDR3 protein, without DNA. This table lists approximately 170,000 distinct CDR3 sequences. The data are from a study of T cells expressing NK-cell markers. On the study more broadly: Investigators obtained TCR beta repertoires from sorted CD3+CD56+NKG2C+, CD3+CD56+NKG2C- and CD3+CD56-NKG2C+ T cells. Broader study findings: Several donors showed these clonotypes also leading the CD3+CD56-NKG2C+ fraction. The dominant NKG2C+ clonotypes represented roughly 1.0-7.5% of CD8+ T cells in five or six donors.

This rearrangement joins TRBV5-1 to TRBJ2-3; TCRdb picks TRBD2, but there is no DNA to check that call. The receptor's source is a man between 18 and 69 years old in good health. Sequencing was carried out using blood T cells: a sorted CD56 or NKG2C T cell subset, CD4+ or CD8+ T cells, or bulk PBMC T cells (not recorded which). The chain's CDR3 is CASSGRDAGDTQYF.